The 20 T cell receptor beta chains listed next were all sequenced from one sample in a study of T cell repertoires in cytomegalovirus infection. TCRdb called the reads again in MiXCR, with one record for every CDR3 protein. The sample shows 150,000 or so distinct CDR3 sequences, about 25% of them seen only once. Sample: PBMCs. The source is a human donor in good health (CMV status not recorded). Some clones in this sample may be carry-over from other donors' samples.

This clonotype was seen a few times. The CDR3 here is CASSLGVEQFF. CDR3 bases: TGTGCCAGCAGTTTGGGAGTCGAGCAGTTCTTC. This rearrangement joins TRBV28 to TRBJ2-1, with a possible D match to TRBD2 (5 bases). In germline, CDR1 is MDHEN, CDR2 SYDVKM. This CDR3 is built from 11 residues. V was shortened by 3 bases and J by 10 bases, with 7 bases between the two germline ends.

CDR3 DNA: TGCAGTGCCAGTTTTTTCGGGGGGCTGAATGATAATGAGCAGTTCTTC. It yields the protein CSASFFGGLNDNEQFF. The chain carries TRBV20-1 and TRBJ2-1; D perhaps matches TRBD2 (7 bases). V gave up 6 bases and J gave up 7 bases, with 25 bases separating them. Per germline, CDR1 DFQATT and CDR2 SNEGSKA (reference sequence). This CDR3 has 16 residues.

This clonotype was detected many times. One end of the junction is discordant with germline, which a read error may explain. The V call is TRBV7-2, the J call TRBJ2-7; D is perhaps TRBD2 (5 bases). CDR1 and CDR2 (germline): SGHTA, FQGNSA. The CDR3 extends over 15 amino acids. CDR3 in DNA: TGTGCCAGCAGTTTAGAGCGGCTAAGCTCCTACGAGCAGTACTTC. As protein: CASSLERLSSYEQYF.

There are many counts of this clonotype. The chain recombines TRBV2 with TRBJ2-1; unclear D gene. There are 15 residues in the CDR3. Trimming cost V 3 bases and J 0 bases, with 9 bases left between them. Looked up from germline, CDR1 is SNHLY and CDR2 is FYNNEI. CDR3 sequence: CASSEDPSSYNEQFF. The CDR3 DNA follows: TGTGCCAGCAGTGAGGACCCGAGCTCCTACAATGAGCAGTTCTTC.

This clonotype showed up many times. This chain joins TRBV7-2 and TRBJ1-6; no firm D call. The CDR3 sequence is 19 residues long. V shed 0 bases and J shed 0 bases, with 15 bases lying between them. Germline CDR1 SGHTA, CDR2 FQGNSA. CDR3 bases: TGTGCCAGCAGCTTAGCGCCAGGTCCCCGGAGCTCCTATAATTCACCCCTCCACTTT. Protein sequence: CASSLAPGPRSSYNSPLHF.

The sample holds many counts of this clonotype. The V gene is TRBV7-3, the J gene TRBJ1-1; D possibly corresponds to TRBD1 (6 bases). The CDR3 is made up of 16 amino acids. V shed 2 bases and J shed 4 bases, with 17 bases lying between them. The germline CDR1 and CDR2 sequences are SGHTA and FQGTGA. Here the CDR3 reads CASSLYPQGDGTEAFF. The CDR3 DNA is TGTGCCAGCAGCTTATACCCACAGGGAGACGGCACTGAAGCTTTCTTT.

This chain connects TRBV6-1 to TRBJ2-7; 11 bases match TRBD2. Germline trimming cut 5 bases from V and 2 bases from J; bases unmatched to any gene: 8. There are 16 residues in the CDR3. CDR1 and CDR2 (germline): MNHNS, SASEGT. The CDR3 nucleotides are TGTGCCAGCAGTCCCCTAGCGGGAGGTACCACCTACGAGCAGTACTTC. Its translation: CASSPLAGGTTYEQYF.

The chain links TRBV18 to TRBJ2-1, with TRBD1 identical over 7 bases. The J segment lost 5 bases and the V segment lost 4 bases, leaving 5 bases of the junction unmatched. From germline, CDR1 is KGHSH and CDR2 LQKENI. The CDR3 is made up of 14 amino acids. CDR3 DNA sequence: TGTGCCAGCTCACGTCCGGGACAGAACAATGAGCAGTTCTTC. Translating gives CASSRPGQNNEQFF.

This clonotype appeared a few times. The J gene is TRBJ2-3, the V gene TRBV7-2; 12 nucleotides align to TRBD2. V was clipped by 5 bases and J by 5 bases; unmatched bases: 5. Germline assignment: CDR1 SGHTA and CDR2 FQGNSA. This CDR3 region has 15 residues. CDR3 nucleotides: TGTGCCAGCAGCGCTAGCGGGGGGGCTAGAGATACGCAGTATTTT. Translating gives CASSASGGARDTQYF. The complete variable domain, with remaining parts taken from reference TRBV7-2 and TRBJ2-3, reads GAGVSQSPSNKVTEKGKDVELRCDPISGHTALYWYRQSLGQGLEFLIYFQGNSAPDKSGLPSDRFSAERTGGSVSTLTIQRTQQEDSAVYLCASSASGGARDTQYFGPGTRLTVL.

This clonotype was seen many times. In nucleotides, the CDR3 is TGTGCCAGCAGCTTAGCGCCAGGGGGCTATGGCTACACCTTC. This codes for CASSLAPGGYGYTF. The chain combines TRBV7-2 with TRBJ1-2, with 7 bases lining up with TRBD1. Trimming took 0 bases from V and 4 from J; bases not matched to a gene: 2. Germline values: CDR1 SGHTA, CDR2 FQGNSA. The CDR3 covers 14 residues.

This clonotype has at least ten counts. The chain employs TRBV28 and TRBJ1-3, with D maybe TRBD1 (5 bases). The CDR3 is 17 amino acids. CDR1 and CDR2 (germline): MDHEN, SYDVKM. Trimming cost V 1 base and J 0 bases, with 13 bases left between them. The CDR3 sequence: CASSLSLTGTSGNTIYF. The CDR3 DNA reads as TGTGCCAGCAGTTTATCGCTTACCGGGACCTCTGGAAACACCATATATTTT.

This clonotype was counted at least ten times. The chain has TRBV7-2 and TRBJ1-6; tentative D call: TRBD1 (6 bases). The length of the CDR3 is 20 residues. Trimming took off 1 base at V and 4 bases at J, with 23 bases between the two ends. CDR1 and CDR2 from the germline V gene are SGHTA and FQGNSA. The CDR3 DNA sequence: TGTGCCAGCAGCTTAGTGGACAGCCCGTCAAAAATATGGTATAATTCACCCCTCCACTTT. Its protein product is CASSLVDSPSKIWYNSPLHF.

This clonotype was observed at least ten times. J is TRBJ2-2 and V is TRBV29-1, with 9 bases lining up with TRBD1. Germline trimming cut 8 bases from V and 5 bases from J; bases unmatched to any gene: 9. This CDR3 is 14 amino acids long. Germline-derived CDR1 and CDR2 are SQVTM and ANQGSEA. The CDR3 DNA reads TGCAGCACAGGGGGCGCGGGAAGGACCGGGGAGCTGTTTTTT. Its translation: CSTGGAGRTGELFF.

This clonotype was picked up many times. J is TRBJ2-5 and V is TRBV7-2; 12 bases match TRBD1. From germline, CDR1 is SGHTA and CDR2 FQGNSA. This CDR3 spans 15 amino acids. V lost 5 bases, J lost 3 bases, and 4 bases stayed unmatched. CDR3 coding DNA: TGTGCCAGCAGCCCAGGGACAGGGGGCAAAGAGACCCAGTACTTC. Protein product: CASSPGTGGKETQYF. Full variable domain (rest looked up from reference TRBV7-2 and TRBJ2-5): GAGVSQSPSNKVTEKGKDVELRCDPISGHTALYWYRQSLGQGLEFLIYFQGNSAPDKSGLPSDRFSAERTGGSVSTLTIQRTQQEDSAVYLCASSPGTGGKETQYFGPGTRLLVL.

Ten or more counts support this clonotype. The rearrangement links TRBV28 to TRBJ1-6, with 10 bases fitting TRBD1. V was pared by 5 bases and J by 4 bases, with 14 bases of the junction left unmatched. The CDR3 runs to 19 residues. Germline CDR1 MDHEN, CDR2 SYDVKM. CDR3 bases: TGTGCCAGCAGTCCATGGGCGGGACAGGGGTCCACTTATAATTCACCCCTCCACTTT. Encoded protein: CASSPWAGQGSTYNSPLHF.

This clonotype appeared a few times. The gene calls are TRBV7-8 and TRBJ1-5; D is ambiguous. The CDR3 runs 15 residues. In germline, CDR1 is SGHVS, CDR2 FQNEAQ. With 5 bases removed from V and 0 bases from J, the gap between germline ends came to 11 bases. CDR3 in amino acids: CASSPATYSNQPQHF. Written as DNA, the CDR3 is TGTGCCAGCAGCCCCGCGACCTATAGCAATCAGCCCCAGCATTTT.

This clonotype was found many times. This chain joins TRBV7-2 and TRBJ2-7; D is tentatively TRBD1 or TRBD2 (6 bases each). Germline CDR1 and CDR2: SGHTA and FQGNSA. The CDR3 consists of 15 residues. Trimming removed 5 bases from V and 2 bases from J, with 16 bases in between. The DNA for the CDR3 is TGTGCCAGCAGCCCTCGAGGGGGGACCACCTACGAGCAGTACTTC. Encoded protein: CASSPRGGTTYEQYF.

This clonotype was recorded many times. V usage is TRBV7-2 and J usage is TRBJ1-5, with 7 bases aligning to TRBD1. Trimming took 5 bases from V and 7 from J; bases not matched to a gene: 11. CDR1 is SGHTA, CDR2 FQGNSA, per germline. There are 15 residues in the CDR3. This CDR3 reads CASSPQGGGRQPQHF. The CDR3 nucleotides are TGTGCCAGCAGCCCTCAGGGGGGGGGCCGACAGCCCCAGCATTTT.

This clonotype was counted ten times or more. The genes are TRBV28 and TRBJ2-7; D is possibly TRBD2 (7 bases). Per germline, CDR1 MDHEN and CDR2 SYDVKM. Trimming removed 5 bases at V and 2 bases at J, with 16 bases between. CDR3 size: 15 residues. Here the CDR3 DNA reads TGTGCCAGCAGTGAACAGGGAGGGTACCCCTACGAGCAGTACTTC. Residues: CASSEQGGYPYEQYF.

Written as DNA, the CDR3 is TGTGCCAGCAGTTACATCCGGGGCGCCGACACCGGGGAGCTGTTTTTT. Encoded protein: CASSYIRGADTGELFF. The rearrangement links TRBV6-2 or TRBV6-3 to TRBJ2-2; either TRBD1 or TRBD2 may supply D (5 bases each). The germline V gene has CDR1 MNHEY and CDR2 SVGEGT. Trimming shortened V by 2 bases and J by 3 bases, and 13 bases separated the two germline ends. The CDR3 runs 16 residues.